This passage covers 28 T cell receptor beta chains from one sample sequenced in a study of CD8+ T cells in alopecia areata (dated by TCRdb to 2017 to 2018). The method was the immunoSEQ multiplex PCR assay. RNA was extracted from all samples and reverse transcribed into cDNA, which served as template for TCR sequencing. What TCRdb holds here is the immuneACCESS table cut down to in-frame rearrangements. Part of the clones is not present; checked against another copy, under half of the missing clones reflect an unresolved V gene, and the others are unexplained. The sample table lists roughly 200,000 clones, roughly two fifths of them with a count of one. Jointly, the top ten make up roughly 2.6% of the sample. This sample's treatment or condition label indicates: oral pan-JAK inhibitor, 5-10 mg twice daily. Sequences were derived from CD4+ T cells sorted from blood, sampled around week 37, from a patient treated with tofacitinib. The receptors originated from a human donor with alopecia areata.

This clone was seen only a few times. In nucleotides, the CDR3 is TGCGCCAGCAGCTTTCTACAGGGGCAACAGTCTGGGGCCAACGTCCTGACTTTC. Protein: CASSFLQGQQSGANVLTF. The chain joins TRBV5-1 to TRBJ2-6, with 7 bases identical to TRBD1. V lost 2 bases and J lost 1; bases outside the gene matches: 9. This CDR3 spans 18 amino acids. Germline CDR1 is SGHRS and CDR2 is YFSETQ.

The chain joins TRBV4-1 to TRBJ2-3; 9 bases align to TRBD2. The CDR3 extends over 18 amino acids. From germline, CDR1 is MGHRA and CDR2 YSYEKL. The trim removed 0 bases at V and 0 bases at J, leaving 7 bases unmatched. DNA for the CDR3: TGCGCCAGCAGCCAAGATAAAGGACTAGCGAGTAGCACAGATACGCAGTATTTT. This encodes CASSQDKGLASSTDTQYF.

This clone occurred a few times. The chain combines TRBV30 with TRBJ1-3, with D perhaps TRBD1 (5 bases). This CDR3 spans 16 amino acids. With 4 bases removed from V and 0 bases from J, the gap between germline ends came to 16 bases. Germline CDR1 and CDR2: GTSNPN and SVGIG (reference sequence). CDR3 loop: CAWKIGTAGSGNTIYF. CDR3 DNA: TGTGCCTGGAAGATTGGGACCGCCGGCTCTGGAAACACCATATATTTT.

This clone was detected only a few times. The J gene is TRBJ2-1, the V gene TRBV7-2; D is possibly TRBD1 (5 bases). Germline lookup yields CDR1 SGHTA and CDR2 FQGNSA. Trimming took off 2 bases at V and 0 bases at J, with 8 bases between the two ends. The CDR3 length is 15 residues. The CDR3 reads CASSLQGNSYNEQFF. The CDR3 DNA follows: TGTGCCAGCAGCTTACAGGGAAACTCCTACAATGAGCAGTTCTTC.

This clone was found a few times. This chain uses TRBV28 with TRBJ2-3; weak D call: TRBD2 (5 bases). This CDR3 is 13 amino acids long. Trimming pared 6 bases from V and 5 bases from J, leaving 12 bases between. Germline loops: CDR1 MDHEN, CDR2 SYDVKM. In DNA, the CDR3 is TGTGCCAGCAGCACTTCGGGGATAGATACGCAGTATTTT. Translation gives CASSTSGIDTQYF.

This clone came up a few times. The CDR3 loop is CSVGWRGNEQFF. CDR3 DNA: TGCAGCGTTGGGTGGAGGGGTAATGAGCAGTTCTTC. The V gene is TRBV29-1, the J gene TRBJ2-1; the D gene is possibly TRBD2 (6 bases). CDR3 length: 12 amino acids. The V end was cut by 4 bases, the J end by 7 bases, with 11 bases between. Germline values: CDR1 SQVTM, CDR2 ANQGSEA.

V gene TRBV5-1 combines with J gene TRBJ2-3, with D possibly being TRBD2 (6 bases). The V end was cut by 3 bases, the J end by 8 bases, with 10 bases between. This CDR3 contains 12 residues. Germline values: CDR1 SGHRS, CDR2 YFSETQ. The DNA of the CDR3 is TGCGCCAGCAGCTCAGACGGGGGTACGCAGTATTTT. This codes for CASSSDGGTQYF.

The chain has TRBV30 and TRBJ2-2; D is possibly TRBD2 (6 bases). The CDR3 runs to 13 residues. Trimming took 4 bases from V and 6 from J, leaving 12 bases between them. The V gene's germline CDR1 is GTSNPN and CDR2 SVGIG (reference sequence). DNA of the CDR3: TGTGCCTGGAATTGGGGGAGGTCCGGGGAGCTGTTTTTT. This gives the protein CAWNWGRSGELFF.

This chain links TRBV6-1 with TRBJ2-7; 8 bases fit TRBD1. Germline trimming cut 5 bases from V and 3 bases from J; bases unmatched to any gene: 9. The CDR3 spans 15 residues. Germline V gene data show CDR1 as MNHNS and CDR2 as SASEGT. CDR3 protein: CASSTMTGELYEQYF. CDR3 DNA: TGTGCCAGCAGTACCATGACAGGGGAACTCTACGAGCAGTACTTC.

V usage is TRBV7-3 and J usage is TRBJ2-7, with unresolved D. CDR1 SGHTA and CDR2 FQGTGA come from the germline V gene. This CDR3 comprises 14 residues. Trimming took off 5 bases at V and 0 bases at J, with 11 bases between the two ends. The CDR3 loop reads CASSPLVLSYEQYF. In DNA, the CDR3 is TGTGCCAGCAGCCCGCTCGTCCTCTCCTACGAGCAGTACTTC. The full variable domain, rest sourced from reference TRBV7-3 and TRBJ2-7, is GAGVSQTPSNKVTEKGKYVELRCDPISGHTALYWYRQSLGQGPEFLIYFQGTGAADDSGLPNDRFFAVRPEGSVSTLKIQRTERGDSAVYLCASSPLVLSYEQYFGPGTRLTVT.

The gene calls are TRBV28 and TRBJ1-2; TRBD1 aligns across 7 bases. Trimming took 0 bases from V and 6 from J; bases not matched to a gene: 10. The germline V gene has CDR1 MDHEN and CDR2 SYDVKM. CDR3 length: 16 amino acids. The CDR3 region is CASSLWSPGQSNGYTF. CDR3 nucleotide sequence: TGTGCCAGCAGTTTATGGTCTCCGGGACAGTCTAATGGCTACACCTTC.

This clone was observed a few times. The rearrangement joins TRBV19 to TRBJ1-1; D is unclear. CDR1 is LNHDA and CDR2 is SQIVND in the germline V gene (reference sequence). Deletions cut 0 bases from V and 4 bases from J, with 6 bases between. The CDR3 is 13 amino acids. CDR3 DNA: TGTGCCAGTAGTATAGATCGGATCACTGAAGCTTTCTTT. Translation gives CASSIDRITEAFF.

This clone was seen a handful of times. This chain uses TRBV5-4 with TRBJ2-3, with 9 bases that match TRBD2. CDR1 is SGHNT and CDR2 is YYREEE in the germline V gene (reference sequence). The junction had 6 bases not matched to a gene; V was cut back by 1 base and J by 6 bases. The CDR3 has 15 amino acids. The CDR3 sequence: CASSLRAGGGDTQYF. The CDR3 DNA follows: TGTGCCAGCAGCTTGAGAGCGGGAGGCGGGGATACGCAGTATTTT.

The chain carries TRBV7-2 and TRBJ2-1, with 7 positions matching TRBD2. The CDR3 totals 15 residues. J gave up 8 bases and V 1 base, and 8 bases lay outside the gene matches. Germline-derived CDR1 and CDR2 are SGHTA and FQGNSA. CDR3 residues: CASSLVAGEVHEQFF. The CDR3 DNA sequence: TGTGCCAGCAGCTTAGTCGCGGGGGAGGTCCATGAGCAGTTCTTC.

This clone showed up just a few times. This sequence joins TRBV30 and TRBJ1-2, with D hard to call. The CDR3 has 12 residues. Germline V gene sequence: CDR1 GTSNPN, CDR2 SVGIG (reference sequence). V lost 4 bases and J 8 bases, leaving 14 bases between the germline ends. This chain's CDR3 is CAWKVGDSGYTF. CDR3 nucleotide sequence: TGTGCCTGGAAAGTCGGGGATTCCGGCTACACCTTC.

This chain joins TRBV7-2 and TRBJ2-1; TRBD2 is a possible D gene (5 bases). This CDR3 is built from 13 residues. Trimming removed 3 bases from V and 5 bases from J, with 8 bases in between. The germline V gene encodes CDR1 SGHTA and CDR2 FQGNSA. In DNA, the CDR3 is TGTGCCAGCAGCTTTGGGGAGAACAATGAGCAGTTCTTC. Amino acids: CASSFGENNEQFF.

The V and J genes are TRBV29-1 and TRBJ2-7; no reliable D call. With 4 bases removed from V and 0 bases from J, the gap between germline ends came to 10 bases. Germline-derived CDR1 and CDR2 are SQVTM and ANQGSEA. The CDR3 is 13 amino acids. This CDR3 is CSVGAQSSYEQYF. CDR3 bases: TGCAGCGTTGGGGCCCAAAGCTCCTACGAGCAGTACTTC.

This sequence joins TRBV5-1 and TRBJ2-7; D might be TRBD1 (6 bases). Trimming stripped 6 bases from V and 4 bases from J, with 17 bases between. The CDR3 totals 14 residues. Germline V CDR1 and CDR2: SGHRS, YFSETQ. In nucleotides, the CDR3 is TGCGCCAGCACTCCCTCACAGGGCCTATACGAGCAGTACTTC. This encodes CASTPSQGLYEQYF.

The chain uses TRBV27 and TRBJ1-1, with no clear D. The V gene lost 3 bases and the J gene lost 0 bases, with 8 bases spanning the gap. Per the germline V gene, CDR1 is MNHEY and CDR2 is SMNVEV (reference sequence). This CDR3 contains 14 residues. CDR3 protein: CASSFNNLNTEAFF. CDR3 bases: TGTGCCAGCAGTTTTAACAACTTGAACACTGAAGCTTTCTTT.

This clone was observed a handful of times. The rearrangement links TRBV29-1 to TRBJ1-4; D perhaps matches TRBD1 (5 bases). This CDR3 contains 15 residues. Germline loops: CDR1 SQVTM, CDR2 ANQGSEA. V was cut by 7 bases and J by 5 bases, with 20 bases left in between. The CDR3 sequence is CSAVRSGTENEKLFF. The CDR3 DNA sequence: TGCAGCGCGGTCCGCTCCGGGACGGAGAATGAAAAACTGTTTTTT.

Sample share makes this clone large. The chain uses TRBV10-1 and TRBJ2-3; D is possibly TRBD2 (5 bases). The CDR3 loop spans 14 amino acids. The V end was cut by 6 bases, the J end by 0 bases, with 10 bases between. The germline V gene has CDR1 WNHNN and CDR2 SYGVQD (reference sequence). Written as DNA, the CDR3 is TGCGCCAGCAGCCTTAGCGCCAGCACAGATACGCAGTATTTT. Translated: CASSLSASTDTQYF.

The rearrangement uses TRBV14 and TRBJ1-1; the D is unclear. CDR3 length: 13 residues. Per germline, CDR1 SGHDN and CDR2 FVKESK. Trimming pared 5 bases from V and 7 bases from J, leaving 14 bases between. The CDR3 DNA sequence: TGTGCCAGCAGCTCCCATGAGGGCCGTGAAGCTTTCTTT. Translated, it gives CASSSHEGREAFF.

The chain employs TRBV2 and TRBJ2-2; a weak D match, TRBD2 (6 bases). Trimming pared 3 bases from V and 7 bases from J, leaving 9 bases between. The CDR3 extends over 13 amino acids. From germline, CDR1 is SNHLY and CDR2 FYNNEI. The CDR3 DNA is TGTGCCAGCAGTGATTGGAGGGACGGGGAGCTGTTTTTT. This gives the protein CASSDWRDGELFF.

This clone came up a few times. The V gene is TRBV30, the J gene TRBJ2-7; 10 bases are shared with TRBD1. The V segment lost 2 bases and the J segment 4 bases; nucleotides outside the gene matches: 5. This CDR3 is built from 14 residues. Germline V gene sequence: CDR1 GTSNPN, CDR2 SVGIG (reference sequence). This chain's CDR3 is CAWSPDRGDYEQYF. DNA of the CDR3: TGTGCCTGGAGTCCGGACAGGGGGGATTACGAGCAGTACTTC.

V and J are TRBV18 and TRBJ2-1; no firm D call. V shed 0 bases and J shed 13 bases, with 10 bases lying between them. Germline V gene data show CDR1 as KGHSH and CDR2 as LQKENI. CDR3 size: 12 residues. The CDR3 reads CASSPPTPVQFF. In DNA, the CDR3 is TGTGCCAGCTCACCACCGACCCCGGTCCAGTTCTTC.

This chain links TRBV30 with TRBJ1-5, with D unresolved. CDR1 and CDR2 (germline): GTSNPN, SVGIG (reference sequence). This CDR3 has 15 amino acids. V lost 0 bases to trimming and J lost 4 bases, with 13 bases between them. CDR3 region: CAWSVGPLGNQPQHF. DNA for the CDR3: TGTGCCTGGAGTGTTGGGCCCTTGGGGAATCAGCCCCAGCATTTT.

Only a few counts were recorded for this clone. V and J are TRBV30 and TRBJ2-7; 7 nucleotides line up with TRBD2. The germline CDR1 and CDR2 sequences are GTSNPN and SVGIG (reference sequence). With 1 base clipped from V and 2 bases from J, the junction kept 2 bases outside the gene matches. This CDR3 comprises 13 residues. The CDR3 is CAWSGGRAYEQYF. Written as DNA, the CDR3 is TGTGCCTGGAGTGGTGGGAGGGCCTACGAGCAGTACTTC. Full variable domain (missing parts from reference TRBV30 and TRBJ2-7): SQTIHQWPATLVQPVGSPLSLECTVEGTSNPNLYWYRQAAGRGLQLLFYSVGIGQISSEVPQNLSASRPQDRQFILSSKKLLLSDSGFYLCAWSGGRAYEQYFGPGTRLTVT.

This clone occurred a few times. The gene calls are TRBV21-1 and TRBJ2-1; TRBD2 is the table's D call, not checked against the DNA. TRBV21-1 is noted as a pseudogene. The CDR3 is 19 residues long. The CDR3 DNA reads TGTGCCAGCAGCCAAGAGGGACTAGCGGGAGCCGTCCTATACAATGAGCAGTTCTTC. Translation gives CASSQEGLAGAVLYNEQFF.